The sequence of this TCR beta chain was determined in a study of blood T cell repertoires in COVID-19. In the study overall: Samples came from the United States, Italy and Spain, spanning acute and convalescent COVID-19. T cells, B-cell-depleted T cells, or PBMCs provided the cDNA or gDNA that served as material.

Patients at the Seattle site were enrolled during active infection and followed longitudinally. In the original workflow: Nucleated cell counts were estimated from reference gene primer amplification. Profiling relied on immunoSEQ multiplex PCR, and the TCRdb table lists in-frame clones only, not all of them. V, J and clone size were drawn from that table, and D and trimming were deduced from the DNA. Here the sample spans 200,000 to 300,000 clones, roughly 88% being singletons. This CDR3 is built from 16 residues. J was trimmed by 8 bases and V by 0 bases; bases with no gene match: 10. Looked up from germline, CDR1 is SNHLY and CDR2 is FYNNEI.

This TCR was sampled from a woman under 40 with COVID-19, enrolled during active disease. The chain is built from TRBV2 and TRBJ1-2; 9 nucleotides match TRBD1. Sequenced: peripheral blood. CDR3 in DNA: TGTGCCAGCAGTGAAGCCGGGACAGGGAAAGACGAAGGCTACACCTTC. This gives the protein CASSEAGTGKDEGYTF.